This T cell receptor beta chain was sequenced for a study of human T cells and chemical hapten exposure. Study overall: Readings were taken at 6 days from patch tests that had applied 0.01% DPC to the upper back. Findings and caveats of the study: Expanded TCRs made up significantly more big CDR3 similarity clusters than controls did.

Unique molecular identifiers were affixed to discrete cDNA molecules within the library. Via MiXCR, TCRdb re-called the RACE reads, giving one row per CDR3 protein. Of 65,000 to 90,000 distinct CDR3 sequences listed, 11% to 15% are singletons. Time point defined: pre-sensitization, week 0. The treatment was: therapeutic diphenylcyclopropenone sensitization with weekly scalp DPC. Blood, whole and unfractionated, served as the source for total RNA extraction. As regards this clonotype: Its antigen is not identified.

The sequence came from a woman aged 50 to 60 with alopecia areata. Some clones in this sample may be carry-over from other donors' samples. The sample here was whole blood, taken in connection with sensitization to the hapten diphenylcyclopropenone (DPC).

The CDR3 sequence: CASSLDHWADTQYF. The CDR3 coding sequence is TGTGCCAGCAGCTTAGACCATTGGGCAGATACGCAGTATTTT. The chain has TRBV7-6 and TRBJ2-3, with D unclear. The CDR3 is made up of 14 amino acids. V was pared by 1 base and J by 4 bases, with 9 bases between. CDR1 and CDR2 from the germline V gene are SGHVS and FNYEAQ. Using reference TRBV7-6 and TRBJ2-3 for the parts outside the CDR3, the full variable domain is GAGVSQSPRYKVTKRGQDVALRCDPISGHVSLYWYRQALGQGPEFLTYFNYEAQQDKSGLPNDRFSAERPEGSISTLTIQRTEQRDSAMYRCASSLDHWADTQYFGPGTRLTVL.